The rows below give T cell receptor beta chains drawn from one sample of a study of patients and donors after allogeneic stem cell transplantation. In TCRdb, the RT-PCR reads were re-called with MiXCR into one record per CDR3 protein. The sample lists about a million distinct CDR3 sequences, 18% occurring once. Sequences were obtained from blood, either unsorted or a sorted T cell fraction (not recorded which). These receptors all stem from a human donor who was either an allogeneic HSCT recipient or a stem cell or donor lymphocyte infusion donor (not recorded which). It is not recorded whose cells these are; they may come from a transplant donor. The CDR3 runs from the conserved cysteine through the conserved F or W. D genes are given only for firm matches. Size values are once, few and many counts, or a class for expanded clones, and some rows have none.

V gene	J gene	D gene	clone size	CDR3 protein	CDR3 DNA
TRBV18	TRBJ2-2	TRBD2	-	CASSPLSGGYANTGELFF	TGTGCCAGCTCACCACTCTCCGGGGGGTACGCGAACACCGGGGAGCTGTTTTTT
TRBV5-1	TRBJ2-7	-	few	CASRKAHYEQYF	TGCGCCAGCAGGAAAGCACACTACGAGCAGTACTTC
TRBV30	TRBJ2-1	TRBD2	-	CAFQAGGWQFF	TGTGCCTTTCAAGCGGGGGGGTGGCAGTTCTTC
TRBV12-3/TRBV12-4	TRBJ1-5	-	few	CASSLVYSNQPQHF	TGTGCCAGCAGTTTAGTATATAGCAATCAGCCCCAGCATTTT
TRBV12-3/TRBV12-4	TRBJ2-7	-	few	CASSVGDTTYEQYF	TGTGCCAGCAGTGTGGGAGACACCACCTACGAGCAGTACTTC
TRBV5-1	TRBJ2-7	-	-	CASSLANGGPHF	TGCGCCAGCAGCTTGGCCAACGGGGGCCCCCACTTC
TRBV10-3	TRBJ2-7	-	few	CATSPRDTYEQYF	TGTGCCACGAGCCCCAGGGATACCTACGAGCAGTACTTC
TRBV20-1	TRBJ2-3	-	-	CSARSDREATDTQYF	TGCAGTGCTAGATCTGACAGGGAGGCTACAGATACGCAGTATTTT
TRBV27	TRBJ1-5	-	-	CASKPDSRVVMRNQPQHF	TGTGCCAGCAAACCTGATTCCAGGGTGGTCATGCGCAATCAGCCCCAGCATTTT
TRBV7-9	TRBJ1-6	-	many	CASSLADGRKNSPLHF	TGTGCCAGCAGCTTAGCTGATGGACGGAAGAATTCACCCCTCCACTTT
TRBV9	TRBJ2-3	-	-	CASSAQIYTDTQYF	TGTGCCAGCAGCGCACAAATTTACACAGATACGCAGTATTTT
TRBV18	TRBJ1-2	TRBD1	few	CASSPPWTGDGYTF	TGTGCCAGCTCACCACCGTGGACAGGGGATGGCTACACCTTC
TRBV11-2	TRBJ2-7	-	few	CASSLGHRSYEQYF	TGTGCCAGCAGCTTAGGTCACAGATCCTACGAGCAGTACTTC
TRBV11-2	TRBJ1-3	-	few	CASSLDTISGNTIYF	TGTGCCAGCAGCTTAGATACTATCTCTGGAAACACCATATATTTT
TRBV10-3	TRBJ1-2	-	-	CAISVGKNRESNYGYTF	TGTGCCATCAGTGTTGGGAAGAACAGGGAAAGCAACTATGGCTACACCTTC
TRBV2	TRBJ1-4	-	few	CASLREGATNEKLFF	TGTGCCAGCCTACGGGAGGGTGCAACTAATGAAAAACTGTTTTTT